This T cell receptor beta chain emerged from a study of T cell responses to AZD1222 COVID-19 vaccine. The study's findings and limits: Clonal diversity was possibly underestimated; the donors were predominantly white British and more often female. Baseline serostatus was positive in only a handful of AZD1222 recipients.

Sequenced by immunoSEQ multiplex PCR; TCRdb stores in-frame clones only, minus some. The table records 150,000 or so clones, more than 85% of them present only once. The CDR3 contains 16 residues. Germline loops: CDR1 MDHEN, CDR2 SYDVKM. V was shortened by 3 bases and J by 5 bases, with 16 bases between the two germline ends. As regards this clone: Its antigen is not known.

This specimen was peripheral blood, taken 28 days after the second AZD1222 dose. This sequence was found in an adult who received the AZD1222 COVID-19 vaccine. The chain links TRBV28 to TRBJ2-2, with D perhaps TRBD1 or TRBD2 (6 bases each). Written as DNA, the CDR3 is TGTGCCAGCAGTTTCCTCCTAACGGGGGCGACCGGGGAGCTGTTTTTT. This codes for CASSFLLTGATGELFF.